These 15 T cell receptor beta chains originate from one sample sequenced in a study of T cells in Graves' hyperthyroidism and ophthalmopathy. The source material, RNA transcripts, was used to amplify TCR beta CDR3 regions. First-round RT-PCR of the TCR CDR3 relied on the HTBI primer set. One entry per CDR3 protein, called by TCRdb with MiXCR from the multiplex PCR reads. The top ten hold around a sixth of the sample, which has about 690,000 distinct CDR3 sequences, around 15% seen once. The sequenced material came from blood. Receptors were obtained from a middle-aged man with Graves' hyperthyroidism.

This clonotype has just one count. A read error may explain this, as a much larger clone is one base away. The genes are TRBV28 and TRBJ2-7; the D gene is possibly TRBD2 (6 bases). Germline V gene sequence: CDR1 MDHEN, CDR2 SYDVKM. The V gene lost 6 bases and the J gene lost 6 bases, with 9 bases spanning the gap. The CDR3 has 11 amino acids. The CDR3 spells CASSSSAEQYF. The CDR3, as DNA: TGTGCCAGCAGCTCTAGCGCCGAGCAGTACTTC.

J is TRBJ1-5 and V is TRBV28, with D unresolved. The CDR3 is made up of 15 amino acids. V dropped 4 bases and J dropped 5 bases, with 15 bases sitting between them. The germline CDR1 and CDR2 sequences are MDHEN and SYDVKM. The CDR3 nucleotides read TGTGCCAGCAGTTATGTACACGGTTTTCATCAGCCCCAGCATTTT. Translated, it gives CASSYVHGFHQPQHF.

This clonotype appeared many times. V usage is TRBV12-3 or TRBV12-4 and J usage is TRBJ2-2, with 7 bases identical to TRBD2. The CDR3 consists of 15 residues. The V and J ends lost 6 bases and 1 base, in that order; junction bases with no gene match: 5. The CDR3 region has the DNA TGTGCCAGCAGCTTTAAGCGGGAGAACACCGGGGAGCTGTTTTTT. Its translation: CASSFKRENTGELFF.

This clonotype was observed many times. The chain carries TRBV27 and TRBJ1-1; a weak D match, TRBD1 (6 bases). CDR1 MNHEY and CDR2 SMNVEV come from the germline V gene (reference sequence). Trimming pared 8 bases from V and 5 bases from J, leaving 15 bases between. The CDR3 runs to 13 residues. The CDR3 spells CASLGRGGTEAFF. The CDR3 nucleotides read TGTGCCAGCCTAGGTAGGGGGGGTACTGAAGCTTTCTTT.

This clonotype was seen many times. The V and J genes are TRBV2 and TRBJ2-5; D call uncertain. This CDR3 region has 16 residues. The germline V and J ends were trimmed by 2 bases and 1 base, with 14 bases remaining between them. Looked up from germline, CDR1 is SNHLY and CDR2 is FYNNEI. The CDR3 nucleotides are TGTGCCAGCAGTGAACCATGGGCGCTAGGCCAAGAGACCCAGTACTTC. This gives the protein CASSEPWALGQETQYF.

There are a few counts of this clonotype. The rearrangement links TRBV7-8 to TRBJ1-6, with D possibly being TRBD1 (5 bases). Germline CDR1 and CDR2: SGHVS and FQNEAQ. The ends were cut back, 5 bases at V and 10 bases at J, with 21 bases in the middle. This CDR3 is built from 16 residues. The CDR3 DNA reads as TGTGCCAGCAGCCCCCCTGAGACCTGGGGCCGATCACCCCTCCACTTT. Its protein is CASSPPETWGRSPLHF.

The rearrangement links TRBV12-5 to TRBJ2-5; 7 bases are a match to TRBD2. The length of the CDR3 is 13 residues. The junction had 2 bases not matched to a gene; V was cut back by 6 bases and J by 1 base. CDR1 LGHNT and CDR2 FRNRAP come from the germline V gene. CDR3 in DNA: TGTGCTAGTGGCGGGACTACCCAAGAGACCCAGTACTTC. As protein: CASGGTTQETQYF.

In this sample, this clonotype turned up many times. V is TRBV28 and J is TRBJ1-2, with D possibly matching TRBD1 (5 bases). Germline lookup yields CDR1 MDHEN and CDR2 SYDVKM. The V gene lost 6 bases and the J gene lost 6 bases, with 14 bases spanning the gap. The CDR3 spans 13 residues. This chain's CDR3 is CASSPQGLDGYTF. The CDR3 DNA sequence: TGTGCCAGCAGCCCCCAGGGTTTGGATGGCTACACCTTC.

CDR3 sequence (DNA): TGTGCCAGCAGACTAGCGGGGAGGGTGTTTATCAATGAGCAGTTCTTC. Amino acids: CASRLAGRVFINEQFF. The chain joins TRBV7-9 to TRBJ2-1, with 10 bases matching TRBD2. Germline CDR1 and CDR2: SEHNR and FQNEAQ (reference sequence). Trimming cost V 6 bases and J 6 bases; bases outside gene matches: 11. The length of the CDR3 is 16 residues.

This clonotype was observed a few times. The CDR3 is CASSTPGTGDAGELFF. The CDR3 DNA is TGTGCCAGCAGCACCCCCGGGACAGGGGACGCCGGGGAGCTGTTTTTT. V is TRBV5-8 and J is TRBJ2-2; 10 nucleotides agree with TRBD1. The CDR3 runs 16 residues. Trimming at V came to 4 bases and at J to 6 bases, leaving 9 bases not matched to a gene. Germline V CDR1 and CDR2: SGHTS, YDEGEE.

The V gene is TRBV4-3, the J gene TRBJ1-4; the D gene is possibly TRBD1 (5 bases). Germline lookup yields CDR1 LGHNA and CDR2 YSLEER. Trimming pared 1 base from V and 7 bases from J, leaving 13 bases between. The CDR3 covers 15 residues. The CDR3 DNA sequence: TGCGCCAGCAGCCAAGGAGCGGGGGGAGTTGAAAAACTGTTTTTT. It is translated as CASSQGAGGVEKLFF.

This clonotype was observed many times. V usage is TRBV12-3 or TRBV12-4 and J usage is TRBJ1-4; tentative D call: TRBD1 (5 bases). The germline V and J ends were trimmed by 2 bases and 0 bases, with 10 bases remaining between them. The CDR3 is 16 residues long. The CDR3 DNA sequence: TGTGCCAGCAGTTTAAACGGGGCCTCAACTAATGAAAAACTGTTTTTT. Residues: CASSLNGASTNEKLFF.

This clonotype was counted many times. This sequence joins TRBV29-1 and TRBJ2-7; 9 nucleotides match TRBD1. Germline values: CDR1 SQVTM, CDR2 ANQGSEA. The CDR3 is 12 residues long. The trim removed 7 bases at V and 5 bases at J, leaving 6 bases unmatched. The CDR3 nucleotides read TGCAGCGAGGGACAGGGCTGCCACGAGCAGTACTTC. Protein product: CSEGQGCHEQYF.

The V gene is TRBV19, the J gene TRBJ2-7; TRBD2 aligns across 7 bases. The DNA end favors TRBJ2-1, so the J call may be wrong. Germline lookup yields CDR1 LNHDA and CDR2 SQIVND (reference sequence). CDR3 size: 13 residues. In DNA, the CDR3 is TGTGCCGGTGAAGAGGGTGGGAGGGACGAGCAGTTCTTC. Encoded protein: CAGEEGGRDEQFF.

About this clonotype: At one end, the junction sequence differs from germline, possibly due to a read error. The CDR3: CPWSVLRPGLAFYNEQFF. Here the CDR3 DNA reads TGTCCCTGGAGTGTACTTCGTCCGGGACTAGCGTTCTACAATGAGCAGTTCTTC. This rearrangement joins TRBV30 to TRBJ2-1; TRBD2 aligns across 10 bases. Germline CDR1 is GTSNPN and CDR2 is SVGIG (reference sequence). The CDR3 length is 18 residues.